This T cell receptor (beta chain) was sequenced for a study of blood T cells in healthy people across ages. Study-level background: Per two T cells, template switching captured roughly one barcoded beta molecule. General study results and limits: Long-lived donors carried more naive CD4+ cells and greater diversity than aged donors.

The authors ran a second PCR of about 7 to 11 cycles using a sample-barcoded 5' primer and a J-beta primer mix. TCRdb ran MiXCR on the 5' RACE reads and lists one entry per CDR3 protein. The sample records approximately 800,000 distinct CDR3 sequences, around 36% being singletons. A remark on this clonotype: The antigen is not known.

The study recruited healthy Caucasian donors from Russia who were aged roughly 6 to 95. CDR3 size: 12 residues. Trimming stripped 2 bases from V and 3 bases from J, with 1 base between. V usage is TRBV12-3 or TRBV12-4 and J usage is TRBJ2-2, with D unresolved. The TCR comes from a young man in good health. Source material: blood. CDR3 coding DNA: TGTGCCAGCAGTTTACACACCGGGGAGCTGTTTTTT. Translated: CASSLHTGELFF.